There are many counts of the clone carrying this TCR beta chain. This sample was taken from a study of early T cells in non-severe SARS-CoV-2 infection. V was cut by 4 bases and J by 6 bases, with 9 bases left in between. Germline CDR1 SGHVS, CDR2 FNYEAQ. The CDR3 covers 12 residues. From the 5' RACE reads, TCRdb called clonotypes with MiXCR, one entry per CDR3 protein. The sample holds approximately 52,000 distinct CDR3 sequences, 8.2% seen once. The sequence came from an adult who was a healthcare worker with PCR-confirmed SARS-CoV-2 infection or an uninfected control (not recorded which). Sequencing was carried out using whole blood. The chain recombines TRBV7-6 with TRBJ1-2, with D possibly TRBD1 on 5 matching bases. CDR3 bases: TGTGCCAGCAGCTCTCCAGGGAATGGCTACACCTTC. This translates into CASSSPGNGYTF.